The entry below describes one TCR beta chain. The data belong to a study of shared clonotypes between healthy human individuals. Assay: immunoSEQ multiplex PCR; the TCRdb copy retains only in-frame clones and omits some. This sample yields approximately 1,500,000 clones, of which 95% to 99% are seen a single time; 0.4% to 0.45% belongs to the top ten. Nashville, Tennessee was home to all donors, who were Caucasian adults. The germline CDR1 and CDR2 sequences are SQVTM and ANQGSEA. The CDR3 totals 13 residues. After removal of 6 bases from V and 3 bases from J, the junction contained 4 bases not matched to a gene.

The receptor was isolated from a man aged 25 to 40 in good health. The sequenced sample consisted of naive CD4+ T cells sorted from blood. Subset given: CD45RA+ positively selected. This chain links TRBV29-1 with TRBJ1-5; TRBD1 aligns across 8 bases. CDR3 region: CSVQGAPNQPQHF. In DNA form, the CDR3 reads TGCAGCGTCCAGGGGGCCCCCAATCAGCCCCAGCATTTT.